A single T cell receptor (beta chain) is shown here with its context. Its antigen remains unidentified. Sequencing used immunoSEQ multiplex PCR; TCRdb keeps in-frame clones, though not all of them. The table records approximately 100,000 clones, 85% to 90% of them present only once. This sample is drawn from a study of identifying expanded T cells in peripheral blood. Points from the study as a whole: Clone count variance between approximately two-week samples rose with total template count. Over about two and four weeks, about 15 and 18 clones changed, versus around 1.2 between replicates.

This CDR3 spans 14 amino acids. Between the trimmed V and J ends, which lost 0 bases and 0 bases, there was a span of 8 bases. Germline CDR1 is GTSNPN and CDR2 is SVGIG (reference sequence). The receptor's source is a person aged 18-70 years in good health. Sequencing was carried out using blood. The chain uses TRBV30 and TRBJ1-1; D remains unclear. The CDR3 region is CAWSVADLNTEAFF. The CDR3 DNA follows: TGTGCCTGGAGTGTAGCAGACCTGAACACTGAAGCTTTCTTT.